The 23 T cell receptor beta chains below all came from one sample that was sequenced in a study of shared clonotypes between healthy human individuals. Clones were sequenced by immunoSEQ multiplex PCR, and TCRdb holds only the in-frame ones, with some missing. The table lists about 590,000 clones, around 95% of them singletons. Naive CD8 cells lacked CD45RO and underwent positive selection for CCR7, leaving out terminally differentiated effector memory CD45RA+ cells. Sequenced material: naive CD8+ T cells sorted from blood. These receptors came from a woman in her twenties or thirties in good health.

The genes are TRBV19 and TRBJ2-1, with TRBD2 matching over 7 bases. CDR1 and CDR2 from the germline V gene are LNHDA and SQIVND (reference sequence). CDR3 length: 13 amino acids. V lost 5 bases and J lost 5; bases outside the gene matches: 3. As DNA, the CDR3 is TGTGCCAGTAGTCTAGCGGCAAACAATGAGCAGTTCTTC. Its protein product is CASSLAANNEQFF. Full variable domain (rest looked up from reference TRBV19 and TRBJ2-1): DGGITQSPKYLFRKEGQNVTLSCEQNLNHDAMYWYRQDPGQGLRLIYYSQIVNDFQKGDIAEGYSVSREKKESFPLTVTSAQKNPTAFYLCASSLAANNEQFFGPGTRLTVL.

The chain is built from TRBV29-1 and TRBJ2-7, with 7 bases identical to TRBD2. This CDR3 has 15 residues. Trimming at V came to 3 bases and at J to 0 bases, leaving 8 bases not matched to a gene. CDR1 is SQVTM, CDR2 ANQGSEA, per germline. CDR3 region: CSVETPSGSSYEQYF. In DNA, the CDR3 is TGCAGCGTTGAGACCCCTAGCGGTTCCTCCTACGAGCAGTACTTC.

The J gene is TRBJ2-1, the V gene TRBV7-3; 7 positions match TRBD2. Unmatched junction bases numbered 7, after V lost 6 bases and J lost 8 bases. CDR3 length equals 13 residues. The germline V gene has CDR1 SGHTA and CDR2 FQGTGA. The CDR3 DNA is TGTGCCAGCAGACCCGTCACTAGCGATGAGCAGTTCTTC. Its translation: CASRPVTSDEQFF.

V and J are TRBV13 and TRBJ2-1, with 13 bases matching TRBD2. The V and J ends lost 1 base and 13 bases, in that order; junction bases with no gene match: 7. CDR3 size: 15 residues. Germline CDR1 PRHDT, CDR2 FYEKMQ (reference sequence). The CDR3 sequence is CASSLVGTSGNAQFF. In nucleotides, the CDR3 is TGTGCCAGCAGCTTAGTGGGGACTAGCGGGAATGCACAGTTCTTC.

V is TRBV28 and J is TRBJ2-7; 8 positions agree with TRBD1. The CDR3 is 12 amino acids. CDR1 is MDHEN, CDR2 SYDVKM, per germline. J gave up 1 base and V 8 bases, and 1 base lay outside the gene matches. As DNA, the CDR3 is TGTGCCAGCCGGACAGGGTCCTACGAGCAGTACTTC. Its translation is CASRTGSYEQYF.

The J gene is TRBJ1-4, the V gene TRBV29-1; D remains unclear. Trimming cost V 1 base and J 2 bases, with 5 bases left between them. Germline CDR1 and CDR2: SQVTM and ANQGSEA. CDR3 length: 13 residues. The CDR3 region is CSVEGTTNEKLFF. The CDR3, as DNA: TGCAGCGTTGAAGGGACGACTAATGAAAAACTGTTTTTT.

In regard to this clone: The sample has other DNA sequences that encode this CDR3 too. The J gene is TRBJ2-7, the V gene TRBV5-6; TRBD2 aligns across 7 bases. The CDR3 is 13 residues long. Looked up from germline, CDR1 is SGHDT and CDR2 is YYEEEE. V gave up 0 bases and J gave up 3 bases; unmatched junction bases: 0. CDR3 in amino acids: CASSLGGGYEQYF. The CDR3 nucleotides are TGTGCCAGCAGCTTGGGCGGGGGCTACGAGCAGTACTTC.

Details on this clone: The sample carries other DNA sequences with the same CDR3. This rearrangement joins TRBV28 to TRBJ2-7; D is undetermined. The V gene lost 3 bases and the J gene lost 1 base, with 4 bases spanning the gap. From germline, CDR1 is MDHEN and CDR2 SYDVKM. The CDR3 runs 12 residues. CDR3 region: CASSFRSYEQYF. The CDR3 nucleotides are TGTGCCAGCAGTTTCAGATCCTACGAGCAGTACTTC.

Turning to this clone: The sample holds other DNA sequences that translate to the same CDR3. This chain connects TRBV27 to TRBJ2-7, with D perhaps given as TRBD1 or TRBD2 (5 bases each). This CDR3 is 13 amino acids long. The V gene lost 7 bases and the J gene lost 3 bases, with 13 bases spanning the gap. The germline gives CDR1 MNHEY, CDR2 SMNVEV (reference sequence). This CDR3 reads CASKAGTGYEQYF. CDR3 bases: TGTGCCAGCAAGGCCGGGACGGGCTACGAGCAGTACTTC.

The DNA for the CDR3 is TGTGCCAGCAGTCTTGATAGGCCGGGACTAGCAGTGGAGACCCAGTACTTC. It codes for CASSLDRPGLAVETQYF. The J gene is TRBJ2-5, the V gene TRBV28, with 9 positions matching TRBD2. V lost 5 bases to trimming and J lost 5 bases; unmatched junction nucleotides: 15. From germline, CDR1 is MDHEN and CDR2 SYDVKM. This CDR3 comprises 17 residues.

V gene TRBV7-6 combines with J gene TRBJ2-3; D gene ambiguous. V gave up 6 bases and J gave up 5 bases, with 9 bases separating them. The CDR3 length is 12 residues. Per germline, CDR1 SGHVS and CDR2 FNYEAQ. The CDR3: CASRSIGDTQYF. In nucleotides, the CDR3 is TGTGCCAGCAGGAGCATCGGAGATACGCAGTATTTT.

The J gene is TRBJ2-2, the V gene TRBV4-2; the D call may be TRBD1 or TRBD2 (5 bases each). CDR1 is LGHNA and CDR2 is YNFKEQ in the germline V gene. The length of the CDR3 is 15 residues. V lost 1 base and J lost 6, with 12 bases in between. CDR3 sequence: CASSQGVATAGELFF. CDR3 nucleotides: TGTGCCAGCAGCCAAGGGGTAGCGACAGCCGGGGAGCTGTTTTTT.

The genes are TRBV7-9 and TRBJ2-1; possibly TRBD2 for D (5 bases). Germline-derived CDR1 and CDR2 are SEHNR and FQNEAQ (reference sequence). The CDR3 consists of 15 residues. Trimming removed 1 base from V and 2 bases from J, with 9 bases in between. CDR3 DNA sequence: TGTGCCAGCAGCTTAGGGGAGTTAGCCTACAATGAGCAGTTCTTC. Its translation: CASSLGELAYNEQFF.

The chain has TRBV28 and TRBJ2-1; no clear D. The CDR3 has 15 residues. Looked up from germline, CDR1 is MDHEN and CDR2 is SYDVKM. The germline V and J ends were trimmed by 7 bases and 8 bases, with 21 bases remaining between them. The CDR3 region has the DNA TGTGCCAGCACCTTACAGCTAGTTCGCGGCGATGAGCAGTTCTTC. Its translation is CASTLQLVRGDEQFF.

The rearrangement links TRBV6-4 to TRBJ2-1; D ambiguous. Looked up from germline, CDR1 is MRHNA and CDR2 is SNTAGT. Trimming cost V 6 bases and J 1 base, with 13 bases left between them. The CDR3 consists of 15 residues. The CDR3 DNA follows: TGTGCCAGCAGCTCAGACTGGGCGTCCTACAATGAGCAGTTCTTC. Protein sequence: CASSSDWASYNEQFF.

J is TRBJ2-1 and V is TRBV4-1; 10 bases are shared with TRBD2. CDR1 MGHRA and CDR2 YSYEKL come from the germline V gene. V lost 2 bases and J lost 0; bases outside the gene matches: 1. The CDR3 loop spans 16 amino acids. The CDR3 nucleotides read TGCGCCAGCAGCCAAACTAGCGGGACCTCCTACAATGAGCAGTTCTTC. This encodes CASSQTSGTSYNEQFF.

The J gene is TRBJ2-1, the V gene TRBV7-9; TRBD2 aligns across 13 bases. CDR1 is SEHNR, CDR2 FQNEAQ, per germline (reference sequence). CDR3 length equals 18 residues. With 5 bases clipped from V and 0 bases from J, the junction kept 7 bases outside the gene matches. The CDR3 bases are TGTGCCAGCAGCGCCACTAGCGGGAGGGCCCTCTCCTACAATGAGCAGTTCTTC. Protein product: CASSATSGRALSYNEQFF.

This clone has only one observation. The CDR3 DNA is TGTGCCAGCAGTTCGGGACAGCAAGAGACCCAGTACTTC. Residues: CASSSGQQETQYF. The chain couples TRBV27 to TRBJ2-5; 7 nucleotides agree with TRBD1. V was pared by 4 bases and J by 2 bases, with 1 base of the junction left unmatched. The CDR3 is 13 amino acids. Germline V gene lookup returns CDR1 MNHEY and CDR2 SMNVEV (reference sequence).

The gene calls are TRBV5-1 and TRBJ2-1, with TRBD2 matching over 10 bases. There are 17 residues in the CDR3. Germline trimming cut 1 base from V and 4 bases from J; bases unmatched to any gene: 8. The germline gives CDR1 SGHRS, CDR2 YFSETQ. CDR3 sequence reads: CASSLTPGLAKYNEQFF. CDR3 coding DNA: TGCGCCAGCAGCTTGACCCCGGGACTAGCGAAATACAATGAGCAGTTCTTC. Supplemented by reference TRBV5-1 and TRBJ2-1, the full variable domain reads KAGVTQTPRYLIKTRGQQVTLSCSPISGHRSVSWYQQTPGQGLQFLFEYFSETQRNKGNFPGRFSGRQFSNSRSEMNVSTLELGDSALYLCASSLTPGLAKYNEQFFGPGTRLTVL.

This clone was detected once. CDR3 DNA sequence: TGTGCCAGCAGCGGAAAATTCACGAACACCGGGGAGCTGTTTTTT. Translated: CASSGKFTNTGELFF. This sequence joins TRBV2 and TRBJ2-2; D ambiguous. Germline loops: CDR1 SNHLY, CDR2 FYNNEI. This CDR3 comprises 15 residues. V was pared by 6 bases and J by 0 bases, with 11 bases between.

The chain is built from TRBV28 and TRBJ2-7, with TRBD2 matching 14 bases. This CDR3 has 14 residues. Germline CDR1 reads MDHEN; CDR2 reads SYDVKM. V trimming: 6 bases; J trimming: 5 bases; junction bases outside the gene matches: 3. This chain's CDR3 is CASSPGLAGDEQYF. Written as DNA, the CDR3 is TGTGCCAGCAGCCCGGGACTAGCGGGAGACGAGCAGTACTTC.

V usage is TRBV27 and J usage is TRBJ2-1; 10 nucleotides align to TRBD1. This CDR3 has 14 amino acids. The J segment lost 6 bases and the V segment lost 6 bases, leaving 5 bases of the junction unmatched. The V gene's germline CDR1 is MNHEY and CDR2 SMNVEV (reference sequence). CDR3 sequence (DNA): TGTGCCAGCAGCTGGACAGGGGGGGTCAATGAGCAGTTCTTC. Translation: CASSWTGGVNEQFF.

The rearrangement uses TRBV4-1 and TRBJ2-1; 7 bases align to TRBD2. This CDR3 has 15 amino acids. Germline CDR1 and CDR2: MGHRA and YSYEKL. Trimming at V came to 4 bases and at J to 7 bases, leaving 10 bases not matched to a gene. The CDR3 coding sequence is TGCGCCAGCAGCCCTCGCGGGGGATCAAATAATGAGCAGTTCTTC. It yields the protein CASSPRGGSNNEQFF.